Given below is one TCR beta chain in context. The antigen is undetermined. This specimen comes from a study of a mutant IDH1 vaccine in newly diagnosed glioma. About the study: Previous care, which was radiotherapy, temozolomide, or both, most often involved both.

Sample time point: week 23, last vaccination. Every single dose of the vaccine, 300 ug of mutant IDH1 20-mer peptide, came with topical imiquimod. Generated by immunoSEQ multiplex PCR, the TCRdb table keeps only in-frame clones and is missing some. The sample includes 35,000 to 50,000 clones, 70% to 85% of them seen just once. Germline CDR1 reads SGDLS; CDR2 reads YYNGEE. Between the trimmed V and J ends, which lost 0 bases and 0 bases, there was a span of 8 bases. The CDR3 contains 15 residues. The sequencing here drew on PBMCs, taken from a glioma patient whose treatment included an IDH1 peptide vaccine. The TCR comes from a woman between 18 and 29 years old with glioma. Some clones in this sample may be carry-over from other donors' samples. The chain links TRBV9 to TRBJ2-3, with D uncertain. The CDR3 here is CASSVDSPSTDTQYF. In DNA, the CDR3 is TGTGCCAGCAGCGTAGACAGCCCTAGCACAGATACGCAGTATTTT.